The T cell receptor (beta chain) under discussion was sequenced for a study of T cell responses to AZD1222 COVID-19 vaccine (dated by TCRdb to about 2021). About the full investigation: A total of 240 or so trial participants underwent TCR sequencing, of whom more than 200 had received two doses of AZD1222 and about 25 had received two doses of the MenACWY control vaccine. Enrollment into the trials was organized by age into subgroups of 18-55, 56-69 and 70-plus years, and those subgroups contained about 160, 30 and 59 TCR-sequenced participants, respectively.

The CDR3 regions of human TCRbeta chains were analyzed by immunosequencing. In the paper's pipeline: Repertoire TCRs were matched against a reference library of SARS-CoV-2-specific TCRs generated with the MIRA antigen-specificity platform. Breadth was defined as the fraction of unique TCRs that were SARS-CoV-2-associated. Depth was defined as the fraction of total T cells that were SARS-CoV-2-associated. Using the MIRA data, each spike-specific TCR was mapped to the spike region that the TCR reacts to and placed in a CD4 or CD8 class. Log10-transformed breadth and depth values were compared by one-way ANOVA with Sidak's multiple comparisons tests. What TCRdb holds here is the immuneACCESS table cut down to in-frame rearrangements. Part of the clones is not present; checked against another copy, under half of the missing clones reflect an unresolved V gene, and the others are unexplained. Clone size and the V and J calls come from that table; the DNA yielded D and trimming. For this sample the table gives approximately 150,000 clones, of which 86% were detected only once. The biggest ten clones account for about 5.4% of the sample.

Taken with the paper, the label for time point translates to: about 28 days (+/-7) after the second vaccine dose. AZD1222 recipients with second doses at about 4 weeks or about 12 weeks were pooled, because spike-specific TCR depth and breadth did not differ between schedules. Samples from vaccinated people were obtained from the UK trials COV001 and COV002, which included a single-blind randomized controlled phase 2/3 trial of AZD1222 (ChAdOx1 nCoV-19) in healthy adults. For TCRbeta chain sequencing, PBMC samples were collected from trial participants at day 0 and at day 28 after the second dose. Beyond this particular receptor, the publication reports: The 56-69-year group was small, and its depth increase did not reach significance, likely because of low power. Conclusions about previously exposed vaccinees were limited because only a handful of AZD1222 recipients were SARS-CoV-2 seropositive at baseline. Participants were mostly white British, with more females than males. The authors suggested clonal diversity may have been underestimated. Spike-specific TCR breadth and depth rose significantly after two AZD1222 doses compared with day 0 and with MenACWY recipients. Reportedly, almost half of the unique spike-specific TCRs recognized epitopes lying outside the regions that are mutated in the B.1.351 and B.1.1.7 variants. Vaccine-associated CD4 TCRs spanned the whole spike protein, with dominant responses in regions 160-218 and 743-854. Because no samples from the day 14 peak response were available, repertoires could be characterized only after the peak T cell response.

A note on this clone: Its antigen is unknown. No per-base quality is available; no much larger clone lies one base away.

Here V drops 8 bases and J drops 0 bases, and the junction holds 5 bases not matched to any gene. The CDR3 covers 15 residues, taking in both the cysteine and the phenylalanine. The read is trimmed to its CDR3 DNA, 45 bases read in frame from base 1. The germline V gene gives CDR1 as SNHLY and CDR2 as FYNNEI. This sample comprised peripheral blood, obtained 28 days after the second AZD1222 dose. The receptor chain draws on TRBV2 and TRBJ1-1, with 11 bases aligning to TRBD1. The sequence was collected from an adult who received the AZD1222 COVID-19 vaccine. The base sequence is TGTGCCAGCTCGGGGGACAGGGGGATGAACACTGAAGCTTTCTTT. Translated, this gives CASSGDRGMNTEAFF.